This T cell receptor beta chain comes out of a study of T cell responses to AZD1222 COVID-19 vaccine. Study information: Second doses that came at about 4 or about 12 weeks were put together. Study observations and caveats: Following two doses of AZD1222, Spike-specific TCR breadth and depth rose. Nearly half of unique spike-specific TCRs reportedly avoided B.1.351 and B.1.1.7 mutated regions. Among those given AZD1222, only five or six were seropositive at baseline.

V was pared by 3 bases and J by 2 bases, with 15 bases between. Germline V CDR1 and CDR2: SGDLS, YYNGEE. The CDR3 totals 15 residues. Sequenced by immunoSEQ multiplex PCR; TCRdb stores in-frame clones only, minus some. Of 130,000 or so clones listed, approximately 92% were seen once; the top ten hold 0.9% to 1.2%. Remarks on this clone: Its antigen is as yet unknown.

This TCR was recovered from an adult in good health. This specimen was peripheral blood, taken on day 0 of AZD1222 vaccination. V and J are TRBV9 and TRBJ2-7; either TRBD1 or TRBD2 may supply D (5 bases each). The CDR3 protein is CASSETGTLAYEQYF. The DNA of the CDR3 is TGTGCCAGCAGCGAGACCGGGACCCTCGCCTACGAGCAGTACTTC.